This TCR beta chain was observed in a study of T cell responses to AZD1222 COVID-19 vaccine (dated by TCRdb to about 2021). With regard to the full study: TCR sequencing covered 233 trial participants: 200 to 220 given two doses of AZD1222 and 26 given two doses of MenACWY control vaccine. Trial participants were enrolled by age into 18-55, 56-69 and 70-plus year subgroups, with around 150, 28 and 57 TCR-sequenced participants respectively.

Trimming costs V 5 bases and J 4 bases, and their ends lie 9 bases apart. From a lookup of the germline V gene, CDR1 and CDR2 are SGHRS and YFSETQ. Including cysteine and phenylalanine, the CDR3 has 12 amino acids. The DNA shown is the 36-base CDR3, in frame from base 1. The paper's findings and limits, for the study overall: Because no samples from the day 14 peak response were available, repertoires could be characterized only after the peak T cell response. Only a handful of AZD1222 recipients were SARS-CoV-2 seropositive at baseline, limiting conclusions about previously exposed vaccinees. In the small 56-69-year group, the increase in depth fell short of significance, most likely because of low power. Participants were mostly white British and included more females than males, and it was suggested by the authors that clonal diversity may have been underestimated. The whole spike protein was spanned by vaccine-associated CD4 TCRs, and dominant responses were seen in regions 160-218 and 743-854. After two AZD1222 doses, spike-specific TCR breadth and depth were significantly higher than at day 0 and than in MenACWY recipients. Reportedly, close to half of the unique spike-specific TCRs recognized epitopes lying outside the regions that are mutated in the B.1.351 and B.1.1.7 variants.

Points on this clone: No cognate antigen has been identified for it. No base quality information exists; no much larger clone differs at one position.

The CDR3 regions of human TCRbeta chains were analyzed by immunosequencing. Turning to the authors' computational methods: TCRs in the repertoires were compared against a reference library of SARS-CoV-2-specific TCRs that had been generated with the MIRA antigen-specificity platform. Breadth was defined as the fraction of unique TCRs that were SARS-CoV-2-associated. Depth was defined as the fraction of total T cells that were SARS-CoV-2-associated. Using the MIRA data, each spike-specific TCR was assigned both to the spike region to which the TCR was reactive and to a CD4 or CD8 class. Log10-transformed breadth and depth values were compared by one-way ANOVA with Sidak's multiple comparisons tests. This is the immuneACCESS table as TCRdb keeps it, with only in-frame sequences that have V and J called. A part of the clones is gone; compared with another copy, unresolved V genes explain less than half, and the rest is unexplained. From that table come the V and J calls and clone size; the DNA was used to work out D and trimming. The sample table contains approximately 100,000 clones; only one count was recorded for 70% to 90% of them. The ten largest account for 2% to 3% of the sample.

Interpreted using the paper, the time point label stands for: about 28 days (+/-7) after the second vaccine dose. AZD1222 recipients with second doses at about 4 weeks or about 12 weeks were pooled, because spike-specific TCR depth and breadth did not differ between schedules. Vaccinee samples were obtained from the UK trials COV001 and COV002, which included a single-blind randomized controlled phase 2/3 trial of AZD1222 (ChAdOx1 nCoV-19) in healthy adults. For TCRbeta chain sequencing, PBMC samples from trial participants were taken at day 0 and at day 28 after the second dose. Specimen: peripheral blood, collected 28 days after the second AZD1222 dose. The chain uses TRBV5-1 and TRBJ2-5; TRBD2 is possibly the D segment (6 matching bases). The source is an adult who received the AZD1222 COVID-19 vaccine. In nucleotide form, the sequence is TGCGCCAGCAGACTGGGGGGAGAGACCCAGTACTTC. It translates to CASRLGGETQYF.